The source of this T cell receptor beta chain is a study of T cells in Graves' hyperthyroidism and ophthalmopathy. Study conclusions and caveats: Model-based prediction identified ophthalmopathy a median around 6.5 months prior to its onset.

There are many counts of this clonotype. The antigen is undetermined. Germline assignment: CDR1 MNHEY and CDR2 SMNVEV (reference sequence). The CDR3 is 13 amino acids. The V end was cut by 3 bases, the J end by 4 bases, with 9 bases between. Researchers took RNA transcripts and amplified the TCR beta CDR3 regions from them. HTBI primers drove first-round RT-PCR of the TCR CDR3. TCRdb recomputed calls from the multiplex PCR reads with MiXCR, one row per CDR3 protein. The data show roughly 420,000 distinct CDR3 sequences, roughly 15% seen once. The receptor was derived from a woman aged 18-29 years with Graves' hyperthyroidism. The genes are TRBV27 and TRBJ1-2; perhaps TRBD1 as D (6 bases). Sequenced: blood. For the CDR3, the DNA is TGTGCCAGCAGTTTTTCAGGGGTCTATGGCTACACCTTC. Amino acid sequence: CASSFSGVYGYTF.